The source of this TCR beta chain is a study of T cells in narcolepsy. As for the study in general: Healthy controls were enrolled alongside patients with narcolepsy type 1 or type 2. Study-wide points: Same-patient CSF and blood CD4+ T cell clonotypes included HCRT-specific and TRIB2-specific autoreactive ones. Blood of same and different patients, but not healthy controls, reportedly held recurring autoreactive clonotypes.

CDR3 size: 15 residues. Germline CDR1 and CDR2: LGHNA and YSLEER. The germline V and J ends were trimmed by 0 bases and 4 bases, with 12 bases remaining between them. TCRdb's copy holds only in-frame clones and misses some; the assay was immunoSEQ multiplex PCR. The data contain about 10,000 clones, 70% of them seen just once; the ten biggest clones take up approximately 22%. For this clone: Its antigen is currently unknown.

The origin of this receptor is a human donor with narcolepsy. The V and J genes are TRBV4-3 and TRBJ1-1; D unresolved. What was sequenced was CD45RA- memory CD8+ T cells from PBMCs. CDR3 residues: CASSQDRRGSTEAFF. The CDR3 coding sequence is TGCGCCAGCAGCCAAGATCGGCGAGGGAGCACTGAAGCTTTCTTT.